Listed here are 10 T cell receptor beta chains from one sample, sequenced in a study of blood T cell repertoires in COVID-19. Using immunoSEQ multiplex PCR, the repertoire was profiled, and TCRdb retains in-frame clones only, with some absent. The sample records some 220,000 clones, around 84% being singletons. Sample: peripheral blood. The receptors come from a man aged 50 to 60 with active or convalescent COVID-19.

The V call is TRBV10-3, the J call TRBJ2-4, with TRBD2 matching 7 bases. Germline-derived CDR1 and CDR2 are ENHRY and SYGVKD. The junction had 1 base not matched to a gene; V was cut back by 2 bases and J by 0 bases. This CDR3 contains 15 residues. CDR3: CAISEERGAKNIQYF. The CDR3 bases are TGTGCCATCAGTGAGGAGCGGGGAGCCAAAAACATTCAGTACTTC.

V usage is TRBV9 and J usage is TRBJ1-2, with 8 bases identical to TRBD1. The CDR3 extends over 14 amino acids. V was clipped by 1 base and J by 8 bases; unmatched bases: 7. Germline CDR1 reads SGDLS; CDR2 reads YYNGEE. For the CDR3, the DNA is TGTGCCAGCAGCGTATTCGGACAGGGTGGCGGCTACACCTTC. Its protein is CASSVFGQGGGYTF.

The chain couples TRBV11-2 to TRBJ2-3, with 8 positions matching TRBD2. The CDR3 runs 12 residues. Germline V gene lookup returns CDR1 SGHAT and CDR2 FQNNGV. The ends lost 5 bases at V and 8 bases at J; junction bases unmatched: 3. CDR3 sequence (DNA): TGTGCCAGCAGCCCGGGGGGGGGTACGCAGTATTTT. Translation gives CASSPGGGTQYF.

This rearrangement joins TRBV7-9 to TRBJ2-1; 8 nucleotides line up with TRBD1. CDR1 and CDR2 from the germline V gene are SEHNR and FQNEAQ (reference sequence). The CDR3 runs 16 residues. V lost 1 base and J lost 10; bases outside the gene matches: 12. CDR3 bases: TGTGCCAGCAGCTTAGGCCCGGGACAGGCACTTGGGGAGCAGTTCTTC. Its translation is CASSLGPGQALGEQFF.

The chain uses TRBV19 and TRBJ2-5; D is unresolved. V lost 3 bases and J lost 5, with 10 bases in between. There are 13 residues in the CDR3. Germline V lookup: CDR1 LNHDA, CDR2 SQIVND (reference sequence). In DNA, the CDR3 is TGTGCCAGTAGTATGAATCTCGGGGAGACCCAGTACTTC. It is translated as CASSMNLGETQYF. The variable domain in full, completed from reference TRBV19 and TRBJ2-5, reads DGGITQSPKYLFRKEGQNVTLSCEQNLNHDAMYWYRQDPGQGLRLIYYSQIVNDFQKGDIAEGYSVSREKKESFPLTVTSAQKNPTAFYLCASSMNLGETQYFGPGTRLLVL.

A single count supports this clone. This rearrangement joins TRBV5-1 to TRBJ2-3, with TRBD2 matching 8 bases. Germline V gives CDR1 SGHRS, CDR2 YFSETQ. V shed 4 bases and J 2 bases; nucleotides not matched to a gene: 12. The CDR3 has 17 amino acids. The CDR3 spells CASSILAGMGFTDTQYF. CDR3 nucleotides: TGCGCCAGCAGCATCTTAGCGGGAATGGGATTCACAGATACGCAGTATTTT.

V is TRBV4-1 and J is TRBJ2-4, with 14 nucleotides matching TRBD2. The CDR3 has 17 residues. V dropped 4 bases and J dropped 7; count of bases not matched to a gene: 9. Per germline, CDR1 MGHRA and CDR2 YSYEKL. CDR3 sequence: CASSPTGTSGSYNIQYF. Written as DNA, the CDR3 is TGCGCCAGCAGCCCGACGGGGACTAGCGGGAGTTATAACATTCAGTACTTC.

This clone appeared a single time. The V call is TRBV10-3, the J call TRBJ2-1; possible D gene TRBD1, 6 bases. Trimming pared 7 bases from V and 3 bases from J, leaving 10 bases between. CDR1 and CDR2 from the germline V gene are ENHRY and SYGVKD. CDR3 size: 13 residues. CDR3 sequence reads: CAIKNRDYNEQFF. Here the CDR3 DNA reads TGTGCCATCAAGAACAGGGACTACAATGAGCAGTTCTTC.

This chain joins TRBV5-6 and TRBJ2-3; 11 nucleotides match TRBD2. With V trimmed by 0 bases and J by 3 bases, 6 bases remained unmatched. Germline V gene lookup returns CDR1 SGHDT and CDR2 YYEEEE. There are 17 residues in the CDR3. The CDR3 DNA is TGTGCCAGCAGCTTGGCATTAGCGGGGGGGCGGACAGATACGCAGTATTTT. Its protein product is CASSLALAGGRTDTQYF.

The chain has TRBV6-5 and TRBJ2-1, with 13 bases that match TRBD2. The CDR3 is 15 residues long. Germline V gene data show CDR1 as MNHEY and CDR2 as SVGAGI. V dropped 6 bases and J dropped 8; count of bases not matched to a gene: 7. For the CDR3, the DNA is TGTGCCAGCAGCTTTACTAGCGGGAGGGTGCATGAGCAGTTCTTC. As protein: CASSFTSGRVHEQFF.